This passage covers 2 T cell receptor beta chains from one sample sequenced in a study of blood T cell repertoires in COVID-19 (dated by TCRdb to 2020 to 2022). Receptor amplification or capture employed the immunoSEQ multiplex PCR assay. TCRdb carries this immuneACCESS record with in-frame sequences only. Its versions omit some clonotypes, under half of them owing to an unresolved V gene in the studies checked, with the rest unexplained. The sample yields some 190,000 clones; approximately 79% were counted once. 9.5% to 15% of the sample goes to the ten largest clones. Sequencing input: peripheral blood. The receptors shown here come from a woman in her forties or fifties with acute or convalescent COVID-19.

V gene TRBV5-1 combines with J gene TRBJ2-3; 8 bases match TRBD2. The CDR3 spans 14 residues. J gave up 6 bases and V 5 bases, and 8 bases lay outside the gene matches. In germline, CDR1 is SGHRS, CDR2 YFSETQ. CDR3 in amino acids: CASRDAGGPDTQYF. The DNA of the CDR3 is TGCGCCAGCAGAGATGCGGGGGGCCCGGATACGCAGTATTTT.

This clone came up once. The gene calls are TRBV24-1 and TRBJ1-2; unclear D gene. The ends were cut back, 1 base at V and 6 bases at J, with 8 bases in the middle. CDR3 size: 13 residues. Germline values: CDR1 KGHDR, CDR2 SFDVKD. The CDR3 is CATSDLTKNGYTF. The CDR3 DNA follows: TGTGCCACCAGTGATTTAACAAAAAATGGCTACACCTTC.